This T cell receptor beta chain comes out of a study of immune cell composition in non-small cell lung cancer. Data came from immunoSEQ multiplex PCR; TCRdb stores just in-frame clones and leaves some out. The data hold over 1,500 clones, with around four fifths observed a single time. V lost 1 base, J lost 8 bases, and 10 bases lay in between. The length of the CDR3 is 14 residues. Germline-derived CDR1 and CDR2 are SGHDT and YYEEEE. The normal lung sample lay at least 3 cm, and maximally far, from the tumour. Sequencing input: non-adjacent lung tissue. The rearrangement joins TRBV5-6 to TRBJ1-6; maybe TRBD1 (5 bases). The sequence came from a human donor with non-small cell lung cancer. CDR3 nucleotide sequence: TGTGCCAGCAGCTTGTACCAGGGCGATTCACCCCTCCACTTT. Encoded protein: CASSLYQGDSPLHF.